This T cell receptor (beta chain) comes out of a study of T-cell reconstitution after alpha-beta-depleted transplantation in children. Library preparation (for TCRbeta) was performed with unique molecular identifiers. TCRdb reprocessed the PCR reads with MiXCR, giving one entry per CDR3 protein. The sample comprises about 360,000 distinct CDR3 sequences, 13% of which are singletons, and around 4.1% rests with the top ten. The germline CDR1 and CDR2 sequences are SGHVS and FNYEAQ. V gave up 2 bases and J gave up 3 bases, with 5 bases separating them. The CDR3 covers 12 residues. In this sample, this clonotype turned up many times.

The chain is built from TRBV7-6 and TRBJ2-7; D call uncertain. The source is a human donor who donated a stem cell graft to a child with Fanconi anemia. The sequencing here drew on PBMCs, taken from the stem cell graft. The CDR3 is CASSLWGYEQYF. In nucleotides, the CDR3 is TGTGCCAGCAGCTTATGGGGCTACGAGCAGTACTTC.